A selection of T cell receptor beta chains follows, all from one sample in a study of Graves' ophthalmopathy and Graves' hyperthyroidism. TCRdb reprocessed the multiplex PCR reads via MiXCR and lists one record per CDR3 protein. The table records about 160,000 distinct CDR3 sequences, 35% to 45% of them present only once. Sequenced input: peripheral blood. All receptors come from a man aged 25-40 years with Graves' ophthalmopathy. Each CDR3 is given with its conserved first and last residue. The D gene is left open where the match is weak. Only part of the rows carry a size: once, few, many, or a class if the clone is expanded.

>TRBD1|TRBV12-3/TRBV12-4|many|14|TRBJ1-5
CAGSTRQGNQPQHF
TGTGCCGGCAGTACGCGACAGGGGAATCAGCCCCAGCATTTT
>TRBD1|TRBV28|.|15|TRBJ2-2
CASSRTGGWTGELFF
TGTGCCAGCAGTCGGACAGGGGGATGGACCGGGGAGCTGTTTTTT
>TRBD1|TRBV27|many|16|TRBJ1-2
CASSLAHGTGNYGYTF
TGTGCCAGCAGTTTGGCTCACGGGACAGGGAACTATGGCTACACCTTC
>TRBD1|TRBV4-1|many|16|TRBJ2-7
CASSQDRGQGGSEQYF
TGCGCCAGCAGCCAAGATCGCGGACAGGGCGGTTCCGAGCAGTACTTC
>.|TRBV11-1|.|17|TRBJ1-2
CASSLALRGFRFYGYTF
TGTGCCAGCAGCTTAGCCCTTCGGGGCTTCCGGTTTTATGGCTACACCTTC
>.|TRBV28|.|11|TRBJ2-7
CASTRQYEQYF
TGTGCCAGCACAAGACAGTACGAGCAGTACTTC
>.|TRBV27|many|12|TRBJ2-7
CASSRTAHEQYF
TGTGCCAGCAGTCGGACAGCGCACGAGCAGTACTTC
>TRBD1|TRBV7-9|many|12|TRBJ1-1
CASSLPQGAAFF
TGTGCCAGCAGCTTACCACAGGGGGCGGCTTTCTTT
>TRBD1|TRBV15|.|16|TRBJ2-7
CATSRDLGTGGYEQYF
TGTGCCACCAGCAGAGATTTGGGGACAGGAGGCTACGAGCAGTACTTC
>TRBD1|TRBV12-3/TRBV12-4|.|14|TRBJ2-7
CASSTLTGTYEQYF
TGTGCCAGCAGTACCTTGACAGGGACCTACGAGCAGTACTTC
>TRBD1|TRBV10-3|many|14|TRBJ1-3
CAIRGDREENTIYF
TGTGCCATCAGAGGTGACAGGGAAGAAAACACCATATATTTT
>TRBD1|TRBV30|many|14|TRBJ2-7
CAWSGGTGVYEQYF
TGTGCCTGGAGTGGGGGGACAGGGGTTTACGAGCAGTACTTC
>.|TRBV2|.|12|TRBJ1-1
CASRAQIGKAFF
TGTGCCAGCAGGGCCCAGATCGGAAAAGCTTTCTTT
>.|TRBV2|many|14|TRBJ2-5
CASSERRRAEAQYF
TGTGCCAGCAGTGAGAGACGACGCGCCGAGGCCCAGTACTTC
>TRBD2|TRBV6-1|many|16|TRBJ2-7
CASNTWGAGGPSEQYF
TGTGCCAGCAATACCTGGGGGGCGGGAGGGCCAAGCGAGCAGTACTTC
>.|TRBV6-2/TRBV6-3|many|12|TRBJ2-2
CASRQNTGELFF
TGTGCCAGCAGACAGAACACCGGGGAGCTGTTTTTT
>.|TRBV15|few|14|TRBJ1-6
CATSHSRLNSPLHF
TGTGCCACCAGCCACAGCCGCTTGAATTCACCCCTCCACTTT
>.|TRBV7-2|many|12|TRBJ2-7
CASSLARTALYF
TGTGCCAGCAGCTTAGCGAGGACGGCTTTGTACTTC
>.|TRBV30|.|13|TRBJ1-6
CAWRGGSDSPLHF
TGTGCCTGGAGAGGAGGGAGTGATTCACCCCTCCACTTT
>TRBD2|TRBV28|.|19|TRBJ2-7
CASSFGVRGWREDSYEQYF
TGTGCCAGCAGTTTCGGAGTGCGGGGGTGGCGGGAGGACTCCTACGAGCAGTACTTC
>.|TRBV2|many|14|TRBJ2-7
CGTDGPAGAYEQYF
TGTGGCACCGATGGGCCCGCCGGGGCCTACGAGCAGTACTTC
>.|TRBV4-2|many|14|TRBJ2-7
CASSQGSGRDEQYF
TGTGCCAGCAGCCAAGGATCGGGCCGCGACGAGCAGTACTTC
>TRBD2|TRBV20-1|many|14|TRBJ2-7
CSVRLLAGPYEQYF
TGCAGTGTTAGACTACTAGCGGGGCCCTACGAGCAGTACTTC
>.|TRBV20-1|.|13|TRBJ2-5
CSARVPEQETQYF
TGCAGTGCTAGAGTGCCAGAACAAGAGACCCAGTACTTC
>TRBD2|TRBV6-1|.|13|TRBJ2-5
CATGTSGGETQYF
TGTGCCACCGGGACTAGTGGGGGGGAGACCCAGTACTTC
>.|TRBV12-3/TRBV12-4|many|14|TRBJ1-1
CASSLGQGLTEAFF
TGTGCCAGCTCCTTGGGGCAGGGGCTAACTGAAGCTTTCTTT
>.|TRBV6-1|.|16|TRBJ2-5
CASRGPTRTKQETQYF
TGTGCCAGCCGAGGGCCGACTAGAACGAAGCAAGAGACCCAGTACTTC
>TRBD1|TRBV28|.|15|TRBJ1-5
CASSSTGGWNQPQHF
TGTGCCAGCAGTTCGACAGGGGGCTGGAATCAGCCCCAGCATTTT
>TRBD1|TRBV6-5|.|17|TRBJ2-6
CASSYSTGGGGANVLTF
TGTGCCAGCAGTTACTCGACAGGGGGCGGTGGGGCCAACGTCCTGACTTTC
>TRBD1|TRBV12-3/TRBV12-4|.|14|TRBJ2-5
CASSGTALQETQYF
TGTGCCAGCTCCGGGACAGCGCTGCAAGAGACCCAGTACTTC
>.|TRBV7-3|many|14|TRBJ1-1
CASSLYGENTEAFF
TGTGCCAGCAGCTTATACGGTGAGAACACTGAAGCTTTCTTT
>.|TRBV5-5|many|13|TRBJ2-7
CASSFSGSYEQYF
TGTGCCAGCAGCTTTTCCGGGAGCTACGAGCAGTACTTC
>.|TRBV12-3/TRBV12-4|many|14|TRBJ1-3
CASRARFSGNTIYF
TGTGCCAGCAGGGCGCGATTCTCTGGAAACACCATATATTTT
>TRBD1|TRBV6-2/TRBV6-3|many|15|TRBJ1-5
CASKYRGHSNQPQHF
TGTGCCAGCAAATACAGGGGCCATAGCAATCAGCCCCAGCATTTT
>.|TRBV20-1|.|14|TRBJ1-1
CSAPPRRGNTEAFF
TGCAGTGCCCCTCCGCGCAGGGGGAACACTGAAGCTTTCTTT
>TRBD2|TRBV27|.|15|TRBJ2-7
CASSVLAGVFYEQYF
TGTGCCAGCAGTGTCCTAGCGGGAGTGTTCTACGAGCAGTACTTC
>.|TRBV12-3/TRBV12-4|many|18|TRBJ2-2
CASSPPRRAVANTGELFF
TGTGCCAGCAGCCCCCCCAGGAGGGCCGTCGCGAACACCGGGGAGCTGTTTTTT
>.|TRBV20-1|many|11|TRBJ1-1
CSAAQGTEAFF
TGCAGTGCAGCACAGGGTACTGAAGCTTTCTTT